This passage covers 27 T cell receptor beta chains from one sample sequenced in a study of cytomegalovirus exposure and HLA in healthy donors. With 60 Vbeta and 13 Jbeta primers, the PCR was carried out. Assay used: immunoSEQ multiplex PCR; TCRdb lists only in-frame clones, some missing. The repertoire has some 99,000 clones, around 86% of them found once; the top ten carry under 2.5%. Material: PBMCs. The receptor set was obtained from a woman in her thirties in good health and CMV-seronegative.

A note on this clone: This specimen includes other DNA sequences encoding the same CDR3. The V gene is TRBV30, the J gene TRBJ1-2, with D perhaps TRBD1 (5 bases). Deletions cut 5 bases from V and 8 bases from J, with 12 bases between. The CDR3 runs to 11 residues. CDR1 and CDR2 from the germline V gene are GTSNPN and SVGIG (reference sequence). The CDR3 bases are TGTGCCTGGTCGGGCGGGGGGGGCTACACCTTC. Its protein product is CAWSGGGGYTF.

This chain connects TRBV6-5 to TRBJ1-3; D is unresolved. V lost 8 bases and J lost 2, with 16 bases in between. The CDR3 consists of 15 residues. Germline lookup yields CDR1 MNHEY and CDR2 SVGAGI. This CDR3 reads CASAAGISAGNTIYF. The CDR3 nucleotides are TGTGCCAGCGCGGCGGGAATCTCTGCTGGAAACACCATATATTTT.

The chain has TRBV28 and TRBJ2-3; weak D call: TRBD2 (5 bases). Germline V gives CDR1 MDHEN, CDR2 SYDVKM. This CDR3 has 15 amino acids. V lost 7 bases, J lost 6 bases, and 20 bases lay in between. The CDR3 is CASTRTSGLTDTQYF. The CDR3 nucleotides are TGTGCCAGCACTCGAACCTCGGGGTTGACGGATACGCAGTATTTT.

The chain links TRBV29-1 to TRBJ2-1; tentatively, D is TRBD2 (5 bases). CDR1 is SQVTM and CDR2 is ANQGSEA in the germline V gene. The length of the CDR3 is 13 residues. V was clipped by 5 bases and J by 4 bases, with 12 bases between them. The CDR3 bases are TGCAGCGTTATACTAGACCAATACAATGAGCAGTTCTTC. It codes for CSVILDQYNEQFF.

This sequence joins TRBV5-4 and TRBJ2-5, with TRBD1 identical over 8 bases. The J call is in doubt because the DNA end fits TRBJ2-7 better. Germline CDR1 and CDR2: SGHNT and YYREEE (reference sequence). This CDR3 is 17 amino acids long. The CDR3, as DNA: TGTGCCAGCAGCTCAGGCTCAGGGGGCCGAACCTCCTACGAGCAGTACTTC. Its protein is CASSSGSGGRTSYEQYF.

This chain joins TRBV19 and TRBJ2-3; D is perhaps TRBD1 (5 bases). V was trimmed by 5 bases and J by 3 bases, leaving 15 bases between them. The CDR3 covers 15 residues. From germline, CDR1 is LNHDA and CDR2 SQIVND (reference sequence). CDR3: CASSLSLPGTDTQYF. The CDR3 coding sequence is TGTGCCAGTAGTCTTTCGTTGCCAGGGACAGATACGCAGTATTTT.

V gene TRBV2 combines with J gene TRBJ2-2; 7 bases agree with TRBD2. CDR1 SNHLY and CDR2 FYNNEI come from the germline V gene. The CDR3 totals 15 residues. V gave up 7 bases and J gave up 2 bases; unmatched junction bases: 7. DNA of the CDR3: TGTGCCAGCAAGCGGGGACGAGATAACACCGGGGAGCTGTTTTTT. Translated, it gives CASKRGRDNTGELFF.

The rearrangement uses TRBV11-2 and TRBJ2-5; perhaps TRBD2 as D (6 bases). V was trimmed by 5 bases and J by 4 bases, leaving 11 bases between them. The CDR3 covers 13 residues. In germline, CDR1 is SGHAT, CDR2 FQNNGV. CDR3 amino acids: CASSRGNRETQYF. The CDR3 coding sequence is TGTGCCAGCAGCCGCGGGAATAGAGAGACCCAGTACTTC.

CDR3 residues: CASSELAEDTDTQYF. The CDR3 coding sequence is TGTGCCAGCAGCGAACTAGCGGAGGACACAGATACGCAGTATTTT. V usage is TRBV28 and J usage is TRBJ2-3, with 8 positions matching TRBD2. Germline assignment: CDR1 MDHEN and CDR2 SYDVKM. Losses at the gene ends were 6 bases for V and 2 bases for J; bases not matched to a gene: 7. The CDR3 totals 15 residues.

This chain connects TRBV30 to TRBJ2-7; 11 positions agree with TRBD2. The V gene's germline CDR1 is GTSNPN and CDR2 SVGIG (reference sequence). The length of the CDR3 is 15 residues. Trimming cost V 4 bases and J 5 bases; bases outside gene matches: 10. The CDR3 loop reads CAWTTGTSGFHEQYF. CDR3 nucleotides: TGTGCCTGGACCACCGGGACTAGCGGCTTCCACGAGCAGTACTTC.

V gene TRBV2 combines with J gene TRBJ2-7, with D unclear. Germline V gene sequence: CDR1 SNHLY, CDR2 FYNNEI. There are 17 residues in the CDR3. Trimming took off 3 bases at V and 2 bases at J, with 20 bases between the two ends. For the CDR3, the DNA is TGTGCCAGCAGTGAGCGGCTTCAATTGACGGCCCCCTACGAGCAGTACTTC. It translates to CASSERLQLTAPYEQYF.

This sequence joins TRBV27 and TRBJ2-5; 12 positions agree with TRBD2. Unmatched junction bases numbered 9, after V lost 2 bases and J lost 5 bases. The CDR3 runs to 17 residues. Looked up from germline, CDR1 is MNHEY and CDR2 is SMNVEV (reference sequence). The CDR3, as DNA: TGTGCCAGCAGTTTACAAACCGGGACTAGCGGGCTTGAGACCCAGTACTTC. Translated, it gives CASSLQTGTSGLETQYF.

The chain combines TRBV9 with TRBJ2-1, with 11 bases matching TRBD2. Germline CDR1 reads SGDLS; CDR2 reads YYNGEE. The CDR3 extends over 15 amino acids. The V and J ends lost 3 bases and 7 bases, in that order; junction bases with no gene match: 6. The CDR3 loop is CASSAGLAEINEQFF. CDR3 sequence (DNA): TGTGCCAGCAGCGCGGGACTAGCGGAGATTAATGAGCAGTTCTTC.

V gene TRBV19 combines with J gene TRBJ2-1, with TRBD2 matching 7 bases. The J segment lost 4 bases and the V segment lost 6 bases, leaving 9 bases of the junction unmatched. Per germline, CDR1 LNHDA and CDR2 SQIVND (reference sequence). The length of the CDR3 is 15 residues. DNA for the CDR3: TGTGCCAGTAGCCCTCTGGGGGGAGGGTACAATGAGCAGTTCTTC. It translates to CASSPLGGGYNEQFF.

V usage is TRBV6-5 and J usage is TRBJ2-1, with 9 bases fitting TRBD2. V gave up 6 bases and J gave up 7 bases; unmatched junction bases: 7. The CDR3 consists of 14 residues. CDR1 and CDR2 (germline): MNHEY, SVGAGI. CDR3 sequence reads: CASRTSGRRNEQFF. In nucleotides, the CDR3 is TGTGCCAGCAGGACAAGCGGGAGGCGTAATGAGCAGTTCTTC.

The gene calls are TRBV11-2 and TRBJ2-5; possibly TRBD1 for D (5 bases). The CDR3 loop spans 16 amino acids. Looked up from germline, CDR1 is SGHAT and CDR2 is FQNNGV. V was clipped by 7 bases and J by 5 bases, with 23 bases between them. CDR3 sequence reads: CASIQGAGGVTETQYF. In DNA, the CDR3 is TGTGCCAGCATCCAAGGGGCCGGTGGTGTTACGGAGACCCAGTACTTC.

The chain recombines TRBV28 with TRBJ1-2; 7 nucleotides align to TRBD1. Trimming took 4 bases from V and 4 from J; bases not matched to a gene: 6. The length of the CDR3 is 14 residues. Germline CDR1 MDHEN, CDR2 SYDVKM. The CDR3 nucleotides are TGTGCCAGCAGTTCCCCGGGACAGCTCTATGGCTACACCTTC. Protein: CASSSPGQLYGYTF.

The CDR3 nucleotides are TGCGCCAGCAGCTTGGCCCAAGCGGGAGGCGGGGATACGCAGTATTTT. Residues: CASSLAQAGGGDTQYF. The chain couples TRBV5-1 to TRBJ2-3, with 9 bases that match TRBD2. Trimming removed 0 bases from V and 6 bases from J; junction bases left unmatched: 8. This CDR3 is built from 16 residues. Per germline, CDR1 SGHRS and CDR2 YFSETQ.

The chain has TRBV30 and TRBJ1-5; D is possibly TRBD1 (6 bases). There are 17 residues in the CDR3. Per germline, CDR1 GTSNPN and CDR2 SVGIG (reference sequence). Trimming took off 2 bases at V and 4 bases at J, with 21 bases between the two ends. The CDR3 region has the DNA TGTGCCTGGAGTCCCATTGGGGTGCAGGGGCAAAATCAGCCCCAGCATTTT. Residues: CAWSPIGVQGQNQPQHF.

V usage is TRBV6-6 and J usage is TRBJ1-2, with TRBD1 identical over 7 bases. Germline CDR1 and CDR2: MNHNY and SVGAGI (reference sequence). With 6 bases clipped from V and 8 bases from J, the junction kept 12 bases outside the gene matches. CDR3 length equals 14 residues. The CDR3 loop is CASRSNRGDIGYTF. The CDR3 coding sequence is TGTGCCAGCAGATCGAACAGGGGCGACATAGGCTACACCTTC.

The V call is TRBV5-6, the J call TRBJ2-3, with 7 nucleotides matching TRBD2. Trimming cost V 0 bases and J 6 bases; bases outside gene matches: 4. The CDR3 is 14 amino acids. CDR1 is SGHDT, CDR2 YYEEEE, per germline. The CDR3 sequence is CASSLGGRVDTQYF. CDR3 coding DNA: TGTGCCAGCAGCTTGGGAGGGAGGGTCGATACGCAGTATTTT. The full variable domain, rest sourced from reference TRBV5-6 and TRBJ2-3, is DAGVTQSPTHLIKTRGQQVTLRCSPKSGHDTVSWYQQALGQGPQFIFQYYEEEERQRGNFPDRFSGHQFPNYSSELNVNALLLGDSALYLCASSLGGRVDTQYFGPGTRLTVL.

The chain is built from TRBV19 and TRBJ1-1; the D is unclear. CDR1 is LNHDA, CDR2 SQIVND, per germline (reference sequence). Trimming removed 5 bases from V and 4 bases from J, with 14 bases in between. The CDR3 runs 14 residues. The CDR3 region is CASSLLQEGTEAFF. The CDR3 DNA reads as TGTGCCAGTAGTCTCCTACAAGAGGGCACTGAAGCTTTCTTT.

J is TRBJ2-3 and V is TRBV4-1; 11 nucleotides agree with TRBD2. Germline loops: CDR1 MGHRA, CDR2 YSYEKL. CDR3 length equals 16 residues. V lost 3 bases, J lost 4 bases, and 6 bases stayed unmatched. This CDR3 is CASSHSSGRYSDTQYF. The DNA of the CDR3 is TGCGCCAGCAGCCATTCTAGCGGGAGGTACTCAGATACGCAGTATTTT.

The DNA of the CDR3 is TGTGCCAGCAGCGTATCCCCCAGCGGGAGGACCTGGGATACGCAGTATTTT. Its translation: CASSVSPSGRTWDTQYF. The chain is built from TRBV9 and TRBJ2-3; 9 positions agree with TRBD2. V trimming: 1 base; J trimming: 6 bases; junction bases outside the gene matches: 12. Germline V gene lookup returns CDR1 SGDLS and CDR2 YYNGEE. The CDR3 has 17 residues.

This chain joins TRBV7-2 and TRBJ2-5; 7 bases line up with TRBD1. The V gene's germline CDR1 is SGHTA and CDR2 FQGNSA. CDR3 length: 14 residues. J was trimmed by 2 bases and V by 1 base; bases with no gene match: 1. CDR3 region: CASSLDRGQETQYF. The DNA for the CDR3 is TGTGCCAGCAGCTTAGACAGGGGTCAAGAGACCCAGTACTTC.

V gene TRBV19 combines with J gene TRBJ2-7, with D possibly matching TRBD2 (6 bases). The CDR3 sequence is 14 residues long. The V gene's germline CDR1 is LNHDA and CDR2 SQIVND (reference sequence). Trimming left V 4 bases short and J 10 bases short, with 20 bases between. The DNA for the CDR3 is TGTGCCAGTAGTACCGGAGGGGACTTACGAGAACAGTACTTC. Its translation is CASSTGGDLREQYF.

The chain joins TRBV10-3 to TRBJ2-3; possible D gene TRBD1, 6 bases. The V end lost 8 bases, the J end lost 0 bases, and 9 bases lay between the germline ends. The CDR3 runs to 13 residues. Germline V CDR1 and CDR2: ENHRY, SYGVKD. The CDR3 DNA reads TGTGCCATCCTGGGACACAGCACAGATACGCAGTATTTT. It encodes CAILGHSTDTQYF.